Listed here are 28 T cell receptor beta chains from one sample, sequenced in a study of blood T cell repertoires in COVID-19. Method: immunoSEQ multiplex PCR; TCRdb's copy keeps in-frame clones and lacks some. The sample records about 240,000 clones, more than 70% being singletons. Sample: peripheral blood. Receptor source: an elderly man with acute or convalescent COVID-19.

This rearrangement joins TRBV6-2 or TRBV6-3 to TRBJ1-4; D is undetermined. Germline values: CDR1 MNHEY, CDR2 SVGEGT. V was pared by 2 bases and J by 7 bases, with 14 bases between. The CDR3 totals 15 residues. CDR3 DNA sequence: TGTGCCAGCAGTTACGGGGAGGCGCAGAGTGAAAAACTGTTTTTT. Its translation: CASSYGEAQSEKLFF.

The chain joins TRBV2 to TRBJ2-3; 8 positions agree with TRBD1. The CDR3 sequence is 15 residues long. Losses at the gene ends were 6 bases for V and 3 bases for J; bases not matched to a gene: 8. Per the germline V gene, CDR1 is SNHLY and CDR2 is FYNNEI. CDR3 loop: CASRLQGVATDTQYF. As DNA, the CDR3 is TGTGCCAGCAGACTACAGGGGGTGGCAACAGATACGCAGTATTTT.

This clone occurred a few times. The rearrangement joins TRBV4-2 to TRBJ1-3; 7 bases map to TRBD1. Unmatched junction bases numbered 10, after V lost 0 bases and J lost 8 bases. Germline values: CDR1 LGHNA, CDR2 YNFKEQ. This CDR3 is built from 16 residues. CDR3 loop: CASSQELAGGKYTIYF. For the CDR3, the DNA is TGTGCCAGCAGCCAAGAGCTGGCAGGGGGTAAATACACCATATATTTT.

The V gene is TRBV6-2 or TRBV6-3, the J gene TRBJ2-2; a possible D gene is TRBD2 (7 bases). Between the trimmed V and J ends, which lost 7 bases and 7 bases, there was a span of 31 bases. This CDR3 spans 19 amino acids. Germline CDR1 is MNHEY and CDR2 is SVGEGT. CDR3 in DNA: TGTGCCAGCAACCCCGGAAGGGCGGGGGCCCTTCTAAGAGGCGGGGAGCTGTTTTTT. Protein: CASNPGRAGALLRGGELFF.

The rearrangement joins TRBV10-2 to TRBJ2-1; D is perhaps TRBD1 (6 bases). The V end was cut by 5 bases, the J end by 10 bases, with 9 bases between. From germline, CDR1 is WSHSY and CDR2 SAAADI. The length of the CDR3 is 11 residues. CDR3 protein: CASSQGPEQFF. The CDR3 region has the DNA TGCGCCAGCAGTCAGGGGCCAGAGCAGTTCTTC.

Only a few counts were recorded for this clone. The V and J genes are TRBV12-3 or TRBV12-4 and TRBJ1-5, with D unresolved. The length of the CDR3 is 13 residues. Trimming took off 3 bases at V and 2 bases at J, with 5 bases between the two ends. The CDR3 sequence: CASSFSRNQPQHF. The CDR3 nucleotides are TGTGCCAGCAGTTTCTCCCGCAATCAGCCCCAGCATTTT.

The table lists this clone with a count of one. V gene TRBV6-5 combines with J gene TRBJ2-1; no clear D gene. In germline, CDR1 is MNHEY, CDR2 SVGAGI. The CDR3 has 11 residues. The ends were cut back, 7 bases at V and 5 bases at J, with 6 bases in the middle. CDR3 region: CASTLNNEQFF. In DNA, the CDR3 is TGTGCCAGCACCCTAAACAATGAGCAGTTCTTC.

The chain joins TRBV6-2 or TRBV6-3 to TRBJ1-1, with a weak D call TRBD1 (6 bases). V gave up 4 bases and J gave up 8 bases, with 14 bases separating them. Germline V gene data show CDR1 as MNHEY and CDR2 as SVGEGT. The CDR3 consists of 13 residues. CDR3 nucleotides: TGTGCCAGCAGTTCGGGCAGGGGTAGGGAAGCTTTCTTT. Protein product: CASSSGRGREAFF.

The chain links TRBV6-5 to TRBJ2-1; TRBD1 might be the D (6 bases). Trimming removed 5 bases at V and 8 bases at J, with 13 bases between. CDR1 MNHEY and CDR2 SVGAGI come from the germline V gene. The CDR3 has 13 amino acids. The CDR3 here is CASSQRTVDEQFF. As DNA, the CDR3 is TGTGCCAGCAGTCAACGGACAGTCGATGAGCAGTTCTTC.

V gene TRBV5-4 combines with J gene TRBJ2-1, with D maybe TRBD2 (5 bases). This CDR3 spans 15 amino acids. V was cut by 4 bases and J by 4 bases, with 15 bases left in between. Per the germline V gene, CDR1 is SGHNT and CDR2 is YYREEE (reference sequence). CDR3 residues: CASSSDLGAYNEQFF. The CDR3 coding sequence is TGTGCCAGCAGCAGCGACTTGGGAGCTTACAATGAGCAGTTCTTC.

This chain joins TRBV5-6 and TRBJ1-2; a weak D match, TRBD1 (5 bases). This CDR3 contains 13 residues. Trimming took off 5 bases at V and 1 base at J, with 9 bases between the two ends. CDR1 SGHDT and CDR2 YYEEEE come from the germline V gene. CDR3 protein: CASRTDINYGYTF. The CDR3 DNA follows: TGTGCCAGCAGAACGGACATTAACTATGGCTACACCTTC.

This rearrangement joins TRBV15 to TRBJ2-7, with 11 bases that match TRBD1. Unmatched junction bases numbered 4, after V lost 0 bases and J lost 3 bases. The CDR3 is 16 amino acids. Germline values: CDR1 LNHNV, CDR2 YYDKDF (reference sequence). The CDR3 sequence is CATSRERTGGYYEQYF. In nucleotides, the CDR3 is TGTGCCACCAGCAGAGAAAGGACAGGGGGCTACTACGAGCAGTACTTC.

The chain uses TRBV24-1 and TRBJ2-1; TRBD1 might be the D (5 bases). This CDR3 contains 14 residues. Trimming left V 6 bases short and J 9 bases short, with 17 bases between. The germline CDR1 and CDR2 sequences are KGHDR and SFDVKD. The CDR3 DNA is TGTGCCACCAGTATTCCCTTAACAGGTGCTGAGCAGTTCTTC. This translates into CATSIPLTGAEQFF.

This chain connects TRBV6-1 to TRBJ2-7; TRBD2 agrees at 7 bases. The trim removed 0 bases at V and 1 base at J, leaving 9 bases unmatched. The CDR3 consists of 17 residues. CDR1 is MNHNS and CDR2 is SASEGT in the germline V gene. The CDR3 region is CASSEARGTQKSYEQYF. CDR3 nucleotides: TGTGCCAGCAGTGAAGCGCGGGGGACGCAGAAATCCTACGAGCAGTACTTC.

This chain links TRBV6-5 with TRBJ1-2; D perhaps matches TRBD1 (6 bases). Trimming pared 4 bases from V and 4 bases from J, leaving 7 bases between. CDR3 length: 12 amino acids. From germline, CDR1 is MNHEY and CDR2 SVGAGI. For the CDR3, the DNA is TGTGCCAGCAGTTTCAGGGGCTATGGCTACACCTTC. Translating gives CASSFRGYGYTF.

This clone was seen once. The V gene is TRBV20-1, the J gene TRBJ2-1; D might be TRBD1 (5 bases). CDR1 and CDR2 (germline): DFQATT, SNEGSKA (reference sequence). The CDR3 totals 11 residues. The V and J ends lost 5 bases and 7 bases respectively, with 9 bases between them. The DNA of the CDR3 is TGCAGTGCTTCTAGACAGAATGAGCAGTTCTTC. This gives the protein CSASRQNEQFF.

The CDR3 region is CASGFTGWANEKLFF. The CDR3 DNA reads TGTGCCAGCGGGTTTACAGGGTGGGCTAATGAAAAACTGTTTTTT. The J gene is TRBJ1-4, the V gene TRBV2; D perhaps matches TRBD1 (6 bases). Trimming took 8 bases from V and 3 from J, leaving 16 bases between them. Germline V gene data show CDR1 as SNHLY and CDR2 as FYNNEI. CDR3 size: 15 residues.

The CDR3 sequence is CASSSQGNYGYTF. Written as DNA, the CDR3 is TGTGCCAGCAGCTCTCAGGGGAACTATGGCTACACCTTC. This chain connects TRBV11-2 to TRBJ1-2; tentative D call: TRBD1 (6 bases). The CDR3 has 13 residues. Germline V lookup: CDR1 SGHAT, CDR2 FQNNGV. V was shortened by 4 bases and J by 2 bases, with 8 bases between the two germline ends.

V is TRBV5-6 and J is TRBJ2-7, with D perhaps TRBD2 (5 bases). CDR3 size: 14 residues. Germline V CDR1 and CDR2: SGHDT, YYEEEE. V was trimmed by 2 bases and J by 2 bases, leaving 11 bases between them. DNA of the CDR3: TGTGCCAGCAGCTTCAGCGGACCAACCTACGAGCAGTACTTC. Amino acids: CASSFSGPTYEQYF.

The V and J genes are TRBV20-1 and TRBJ1-3, with a possible D match to TRBD1 (5 bases). The length of the CDR3 is 14 residues. Looked up from germline, CDR1 is DFQATT and CDR2 is SNEGSKA (reference sequence). V lost 3 bases and J 4 bases, leaving 13 bases between the germline ends. The chain's CDR3 is CSASDGGVGNTIYF. The CDR3 DNA reads TGCAGTGCTAGTGACGGGGGGGTCGGAAACACCATATATTTT.

The V and J genes are TRBV28 and TRBJ2-7; TRBD2 agrees at 7 bases. Losses at the gene ends were 6 bases for V and 6 bases for J; bases not matched to a gene: 17. The length of the CDR3 is 16 residues. CDR1 is MDHEN and CDR2 is SYDVKM in the germline V gene. CDR3 nucleotide sequence: TGTGCCAGCAGCTTACCCACTCCTGGGGGACTACGCGAGCAGTACTTC. Translating gives CASSLPTPGGLREQYF.

V is TRBV5-1 and J is TRBJ1-6; D not resolved. The V and J ends lost 4 bases and 8 bases respectively, with 13 bases between them. CDR1 and CDR2 (germline): SGHRS, YFSETQ. The CDR3 loop spans 14 amino acids. CDR3 sequence: CASSRTRSDSPLHF. The CDR3 bases are TGCGCCAGCAGCCGCACGCGCTCGGATTCACCCCTCCACTTT.

The chain links TRBV29-1 to TRBJ1-1, with D uncertain. This CDR3 is built from 15 residues. V was shortened by 6 bases and J by 1 base, with 18 bases between the two germline ends. CDR1 and CDR2 (germline): SQVTM, ANQGSEA. The CDR3 coding sequence is TGCAGCGTCACCCCAGAGGGCTCGTGGAACACTGAAGCTTTCTTT. Translation: CSVTPEGSWNTEAFF.

This sequence joins TRBV5-6 and TRBJ2-2; 7 nucleotides agree with TRBD2. Germline V gives CDR1 SGHDT, CDR2 YYEEEE. The CDR3 has 15 residues. J was trimmed by 1 base and V by 1 base; bases with no gene match: 1. The CDR3 here is CASSLPSGNTGELFF. The CDR3 nucleotides read TGTGCCAGCAGCTTGCCTAGCGGGAACACCGGGGAGCTGTTTTTT.

This chain connects TRBV2 to TRBJ1-5, with 8 positions matching TRBD1. The CDR3 length is 15 residues. V gave up 6 bases and J gave up 4 bases; unmatched junction bases: 8. The germline V gene has CDR1 SNHLY and CDR2 FYNNEI. CDR3 protein: CASRSDRGGNQPQHF. As DNA, the CDR3 is TGTGCCAGCAGGTCAGACAGGGGTGGGAATCAGCCCCAGCATTTT.

The chain has TRBV19 and TRBJ2-3; the match to TRBD2 covers 12 bases. Looked up from germline, CDR1 is LNHDA and CDR2 is SQIVND (reference sequence). CDR3 length: 15 residues. The junction had 3 bases not matched to a gene; V was cut back by 4 bases and J by 4 bases. The CDR3 region is CASSTLAGGPDTQYF. The CDR3 bases are TGTGCCAGTAGTACTCTAGCGGGGGGGCCAGATACGCAGTATTTT.

The CDR3 reads CASPIDRAKQPQHF. The CDR3 coding sequence is TGTGCCAGCCCGATTGACAGGGCCAAACAGCCCCAGCATTTT. The chain couples TRBV21-1 to TRBJ1-5; TRBD1, the table's D call, was not compared with the DNA. TRBV21-1 corresponds to a pseudogene. CDR3 length equals 14 residues.

The chain recombines TRBV5-4 with TRBJ1-1; 10 bases are a match to TRBD1. The CDR3 runs 15 residues. Germline lookup yields CDR1 SGHNT and CDR2 YYREEE (reference sequence). V was clipped by 3 bases and J by 4 bases; unmatched bases: 6. The CDR3 is CASSSRQGAGTEAFF. DNA of the CDR3: TGTGCCAGCAGCTCGAGACAGGGGGCTGGCACTGAAGCTTTCTTT.